A single T cell receptor (beta chain) is shown here with its context. Antigen unknown. The sample belongs to a study of T cells expressing NK-cell markers. About the research overall: Just one sequenced donor of eight was HCMV-seronegative, while seven were seropositive. Study observations and caveats: In a handful of donors, these clonotypes also led the CD3+CD56-NKG2C+ fraction.

After re-calling the 5' RACE reads, TCRdb lists one entry per CDR3 protein, DNA absent. Reported are 350,000 to 450,000 distinct CDR3 sequences; the ten largest clones contain 4% to 6.5%. Looked up from germline, CDR1 is SGHAT and CDR2 is FQDESV (reference sequence). The CDR3 has 17 residues. V is TRBV11-1 and J is TRBJ2-7; absent DNA, TCRdb's TRBD1 call cannot be checked. The sequence was obtained from a man aged 18-75 years in good health. Specimen: blood T cells: a sorted CD56 or NKG2C T cell subset, CD4+ or CD8+ T cells, or bulk PBMC T cells (not recorded which). The CDR3 sequence: CASSLRQPRTGNYEQYF.